This T cell receptor (beta chain) is drawn from a study of cytotoxic CD8 clonotypes in ibrutinib-treated CLL. Study-wide points: The public clonotypes identified were infrequent and showed contraction or stability on treatment. At baseline, clonality was higher than in age-matched healthy donors and correlated with CD8+ counts.

Researchers set a sequencing depth target of 1 in 200,000 to 1 in 1 million T cells. Assay: immunoSEQ multiplex PCR; the TCRdb copy retains only in-frame clones and omits some. The table includes hundreds of thousands of clones, roughly 67% detected once. On this clone: Its specificity is not known.

The CDR3 contains 11 residues. CDR1 DFQATT and CDR2 SNEGSKA come from the germline V gene (reference sequence). Between the trimmed V and J ends, which lost 6 bases and 1 base, there was a span of 6 bases. Sequenced here: PBMCs, sampled after 36 months of ibrutinib treatment. The V and J genes are TRBV20-1 and TRBJ2-5; no firm D call. This sequence was found in a human donor with chronic lymphocytic leukemia. CDR3 sequence: CSARTQETQYF. The CDR3 bases are TGCAGTGCAAGAACCCAAGAGACCCAGTACTTC.